This is a list of T cell receptor beta chains from one sample in a study of beta chain features in type 1 diabetes. Data came from immunoSEQ multiplex PCR; TCRdb stores just in-frame clones and leaves some out. This table holds 250,000 to 300,000 clones, roughly 8% found once. The sequencing input was central memory CD4+ T cells from blood. The source of these receptors is a woman between 18 and 29 years old in good health. Both conserved end residues are part of each CDR3. The D gene is left open where the match is weak. A row's size may be missing; if present it is once, few, many or a size class.

d_gene	v_gene	abundance	j_gene	CDR3nt	CDR3aa
TRBD1	TRBV19	.	TRBJ2-3	TGTGCCACCGCAAGACAGGGGACGAGCACAGATACGCAGTATTTT	CATARQGTSTDTQYF
.	TRBV19	many	TRBJ1-1	TGTGCCAGTATCGGGGAGAGCACTGAAGCTTTCTTT	CASIGESTEAFF
.	TRBV7-8	many	TRBJ1-6	TGTGCCAGCAGCTTCGTAGCGGGGAGCTCACCCCTCCACTTT	CASSFVAGSSPLHF
TRBD1	TRBV9	few	TRBJ2-7	TGTGCCAGCAGCAGACAGGGATACTCCTACGAGCAGTACTTC	CASSRQGYSYEQYF
.	TRBV6-1	.	TRBJ2-3	TGTGCCAGCAAACTAGCCCCTCCCACAGATACGCAGTATTTT	CASKLAPPTDTQYF
.	TRBV6-5	.	TRBJ2-7	TGTGCCAGCAGGCGATCCGGGACTGTGAACTACGAGCAGTACTTC	CASRRSGTVNYEQYF
.	TRBV5-1	few	TRBJ2-5	TGCGCCAGCAGCTTGGCGGTGGAAGAGACCCAGTACTTC	CASSLAVEETQYF
TRBD1	TRBV4-1	.	TRBJ2-3	TGCGCCAGCAGCCCGGGACAGGGAGTTGCAGATACGCAGTATTTT	CASSPGQGVADTQYF
.	TRBV20-1	few	TRBJ1-1	TGCAGTGCTAGAGATCGGGGGAGACCTTTCTTT	CSARDRGRPFF
TRBD1	TRBV27	.	TRBJ1-2	TGTGCCAGCAGTTTACGACAGGGTCGTGGCTACACCTTC	CASSLRQGRGYTF
TRBD1	TRBV6-1	few	TRBJ1-4	TGTGCCAGCAAACCTAGGACAGGCCGGGACGAAAAACTGTTTTTT	CASKPRTGRDEKLFF
TRBD1	TRBV5-8	many	TRBJ2-5	TGTGCCAGCAGCCGGGACAGGGCAGAGACCCAGTACTTC	CASSRDRAETQYF
.	TRBV9	few	TRBJ2-3	TGTGCCAGCAGCGCACCTGGGGGGTTGACAACAGATACGCAGTATTTT	CASSAPGGLTTDTQYF
TRBD2	TRBV5-4	.	TRBJ2-2	TGTGCCAGCAGCTTACGTCGGGAGGGTGGCACCGGGGAGCTGTTTTTT	CASSLRREGGTGELFF
.	TRBV14	many	TRBJ1-1	TGTGCCAGCAGCCAAGTCTCCCATGAAGCTTTCTTT	CASSQVSHEAFF
.	TRBV11-2	few	TRBJ1-1	TGTGCCAGCAGCTTAGCCGGCACTGAAGCTTTCTTT	CASSLAGTEAFF
.	TRBV27	.	TRBJ2-3	TGTGCCAGCAGGGCTGGAAACACAGATACGCAGTATTTT	CASRAGNTDTQYF
TRBD1	TRBV30	.	TRBJ1-3	TGTGCCTGGAGTGCCGCCGGGACAGGGGCCTCTGGAAACACCATATATTTT	CAWSAAGTGASGNTIYF
.	TRBV9	.	TRBJ2-1	TGTGCCAGCAGCGTAGTTATAGGGAATGGGTACAATGAGCAGTTCTTC	CASSVVIGNGYNEQFF
.	TRBV2	few	TRBJ1-4	TGTGCCAGCAGTGCAGTAACTGGCTATGAAAAACTGTTTTTT	CASSAVTGYEKLFF
.	TRBV27	.	TRBJ1-2	TGTGCCAGCAGTGCAGTCGAAGGAGCATCGTTTGGCTACACCTTC	CASSAVEGASFGYTF
.	TRBV7-2	.	TRBJ2-1	TGTGCCAGCAGCTTGGGCGGGTTTGAGCAGTTCTTC	CASSLGGFEQFF
TRBD1	TRBV27	.	TRBJ2-6	TGTGCCAGCAGCCTATTCCCCCCAAAGGGGGCGACGGGGGCCAACGTCCTGACTTTC	CASSLFPPKGATGANVLTF
TRBD2	TRBV7-2	.	TRBJ2-1	TGTGCCAGCAGCTCCGTAGCGGGGGCTTACAATGAGCAGTTCTTC	CASSSVAGAYNEQFF
TRBD1	TRBV28	many	TRBJ1-5	TGTGCCAGCAGTCCTACTGGACAGGTTGGGGTATTGGGCAATCAGCCCCAGCATTTT	CASSPTGQVGVLGNQPQHF
.	TRBV6-1	.	TRBJ2-6	TGTGCCAGCACTACTGCTGGGGCCAACGTCCTGACTTTC	CASTTAGANVLTF
.	TRBV18	.	TRBJ2-1	TGTGCCAGCTCACCCTACGCAGGGGCCTCCTACAATGAGCAGTTCTTC	CASSPYAGASYNEQFF
.	TRBV7-2	few	TRBJ2-5	TGTGCCAGCAGCTTATACGAGAAGACCCAGTACTTC	CASSLYEKTQYF
.	TRBV7-2	many	TRBJ2-3	TGTGCCAGCAGCTTTAGATCGGCAGGAGATACGCAGTATTTT	CASSFRSAGDTQYF
.	TRBV29-1	.	TRBJ2-1	TGCAGCGCACAGGACAATGAGCAGTTCTTC	CSAQDNEQFF
TRBD2	TRBV7-2	many	TRBJ2-2	TGTGCCAGCAGCCCCCGGGTACTAGCGGGGGGCCACTCCGGGGAGCTGTTTTTT	CASSPRVLAGGHSGELFF
.	TRBV7-3	few	TRBJ1-2	TGTGCCACCCCAAGAAGTTTAGCGGGTTACGACTATGGCTACACCTTC	CATPRSLAGYDYGYTF
.	TRBV7-3	.	TRBJ2-2	TGTGCCAGCAGCCCACAACCGGGACTGTCCCCCGGGGAGCTGTTTTTT	CASSPQPGLSPGELFF
TRBD2	TRBV4-3	.	TRBJ2-3	TGCGCCAGCAGCCAAGATGCGGTAGCGGGGGACTCCGTAGGAGATACGCAGTATTTT	CASSQDAVAGDSVGDTQYF
.	TRBV9	.	TRBJ2-2	TGTGCCAGCAGCGTAGTCCGACATAGAGGGGAGAACACCGGGGAGCTGTTTTTT	CASSVVRHRGENTGELFF
.	TRBV7-2	.	TRBJ2-4	TGTGCCAGCAGCTTTGCGGACGTCTACAAAAACATTCAGTACTTC	CASSFADVYKNIQYF
.	TRBV11-2	few	TRBJ2-3	TGTGCCAGCAGCTTAGGATACCGGAGTGGCACAGATACGCAGTATTTT	CASSLGYRSGTDTQYF
TRBD2	TRBV29-1	.	TRBJ2-1	TGCAGCGTCAAAAAAGCGGGAGGGCCCAACAATGAGCAGTTCTTC	CSVKKAGGPNNEQFF
.	TRBV7-9	.	TRBJ2-1	TGTGCCAGCAGCTTCTACGCCGCGGGCGACAATGAGCAGTTCTTC	CASSFYAAGDNEQFF
TRBD2	TRBV6-5	few	TRBJ2-4	TGTGCCAGCAAGTCTCTAGCGGTAAACATTCAGTACTTC	CASKSLAVNIQYF
.	TRBV6-5	few	TRBJ1-1	TGTGCCAGCAGTTCTATAAGTCAGGTCGTGGCTTTCTTT	CASSSISQVVAFF
TRBD1	TRBV5-4	.	TRBJ1-1	TGCGCCAGCAGCCAAGACTTTGGGACAGGTGGAGAAGCTTTCTTT	CASSQDFGTGGEAFF
.	TRBV20-1	.	TRBJ1-2	TGCACCTCAGGCGGTTATGGCTACACCTTC	CTSGGYGYTF
.	TRBV5-4	few	TRBJ1-2	TGTGCCAGCAGCTTGGACAGGAACTATGGCTACACCTTC	CASSLDRNYGYTF
.	TRBV7-9	few	TRBJ2-3	TGTGCCAGCAGCTTAGGGGACGGAACAGATACGCAGTATTTT	CASSLGDGTDTQYF
TRBD1	TRBV7-2	.	TRBJ2-1	TGTGCCAGCAGCTCTAGACAGGGGGGGCATGAGCAGTTCTTC	CASSSRQGGHEQFF
TRBD2	TRBV5-1	few	TRBJ2-1	TGCGCCAGCACCCGAGGGACTAGCGGCCGGAGCTCCTACAATGAGCAGTTCTTC	CASTRGTSGRSSYNEQFF